Each of the 13 T cell receptor beta chains below was sequenced from the same sample in a study of T cell responses to AZD1222 COVID-19 vaccine. Only in-frame clones appear in the TCRdb table, and some are missing; sequencing was by immunoSEQ multiplex PCR. The table includes some 150,000 clones, roughly 89% detected once. The sample in question was peripheral blood, obtained on day 0 of AZD1222 vaccination. These receptors came from an adult in good health.

The chain is built from TRBV7-3 and TRBJ2-7, with 7 bases that match TRBD1. The CDR3 is 15 residues long. V was clipped by 2 bases and J by 0 bases; unmatched bases: 4. Germline CDR1 SGHTA, CDR2 FQGTGA. The CDR3 nucleotides are TGTGCCAGCAGCTTACCGACAGGGAGCTCCTACGAGCAGTACTTC. Its translation is CASSLPTGSSYEQYF.

This clone was seen more than once but under ten times. The chain combines TRBV6-4 with TRBJ2-7; perhaps TRBD1 as D (6 bases). The ends were cut back, 2 bases at V and 0 bases at J, with 11 bases in the middle. The CDR3 runs to 15 residues. Germline CDR1 and CDR2: MRHNA and SNTAGT. CDR3 DNA sequence: TGTGCCAGCAGTGACCACAGGGTGAGCTCCTACGAGCAGTACTTC. Amino acids: CASSDHRVSSYEQYF.

V gene TRBV4-2 combines with J gene TRBJ2-2; D not resolved. CDR1 LGHNA and CDR2 YNFKEQ come from the germline V gene. Trimming shortened V by 4 bases and J by 5 bases, and 11 bases separated the two germline ends. The CDR3 loop spans 14 amino acids. This CDR3 reads CASSPEYKTGELFF. The DNA for the CDR3 is TGTGCCAGCAGCCCAGAATACAAGACCGGGGAGCTGTTTTTT.

This sequence joins TRBV14 and TRBJ2-7; the match to TRBD2 covers 11 bases. Trimming took 0 bases from V and 7 from J; bases not matched to a gene: 5. Germline V CDR1 and CDR2: SGHDN, FVKESK. The CDR3 length is 15 residues. The CDR3 here is CASSQELAGVGEQYF. The CDR3 nucleotides read TGTGCCAGCAGCCAAGAACTAGCGGGAGTGGGGGAGCAGTACTTC.

This sequence joins TRBV27 and TRBJ2-1, with a weak D call TRBD2 (5 bases). Trimming left V 0 bases short and J 4 bases short, with 13 bases between. Germline loops: CDR1 MNHEY, CDR2 SMNVEV (reference sequence). The length of the CDR3 is 16 residues. The DNA for the CDR3 is TGTGCCAGCAGTTTATCGGTCGGGGTAGGGTACAATGAGCAGTTCTTC. It codes for CASSLSVGVGYNEQFF.

V and J are TRBV5-1 and TRBJ2-1; 8 bases line up with TRBD1. With V trimmed by 6 bases and J by 3 bases, 5 bases remained unmatched. This CDR3 has 14 amino acids. Germline V CDR1 and CDR2: SGHRS, YFSETQ. The CDR3 nucleotides are TGCGCCAGCACCGGGACAGGACTCTACAATGAGCAGTTCTTC. Its translation: CASTGTGLYNEQFF.

This rearrangement joins TRBV4-1 to TRBJ1-1; D is uncertain. Deletions cut 4 bases from V and 6 bases from J, with 15 bases between. Germline loops: CDR1 MGHRA, CDR2 YSYEKL. The CDR3 length is 14 residues. CDR3 sequence (DNA): TGCGCCAGCAGCCCCCCTACGGGTCGGGCTGAAGCTTTCTTT. Protein sequence: CASSPPTGRAEAFF.

The chain couples TRBV29-1 to TRBJ2-5; no clear D. The CDR3 has 14 amino acids. Trimming removed 0 bases from V and 1 base from J, with 9 bases in between. Germline CDR1 reads SQVTM; CDR2 reads ANQGSEA. CDR3 in amino acids: CSVEDLTSQETQYF. DNA of the CDR3: TGCAGCGTTGAAGATCTAACGAGCCAAGAGACCCAGTACTTC. Full variable domain (missing parts from reference TRBV29-1 and TRBJ2-5): SAVISQKPSRDICQRGTSLTIQCQVDSQVTMMFWYRQQPGQSLTLIATANQGSEATYESGFVIDKFPISRPNLTFSTLTVSNMSPEDSSIYLCSVEDLTSQETQYFGPGTRLLVL.

The chain couples TRBV5-1 to TRBJ1-4; no firm D call. Germline loops: CDR1 SGHRS, CDR2 YFSETQ. The CDR3 spans 14 residues. The V end was cut by 2 bases, the J end by 8 bases, with 13 bases between. CDR3 in DNA: TGCGCCAGCAGCTTCGCAAGTAGGGAGGAAAAACTGTTTTTT. It codes for CASSFASREEKLFF.

The table lists this clone with a count of one. This sequence joins TRBV11-3 and TRBJ2-1; maybe TRBD1 (6 bases). Trimming took off 2 bases at V and 7 bases at J, with 12 bases between the two ends. Looked up from germline, CDR1 is SGHNT and CDR2 is YENEEA. The length of the CDR3 is 14 residues. CDR3 nucleotide sequence: TGTGCCAGCAGCTTAACAGGGACCCCAAATGAGCAGTTCTTC. Amino acid sequence: CASSLTGTPNEQFF.

This sequence joins TRBV28 and TRBJ1-4; the D gene is possibly TRBD1 (5 bases). The V end was cut by 2 bases, the J end by 7 bases, with 8 bases between. This CDR3 is 13 amino acids long. Germline V CDR1 and CDR2: MDHEN, SYDVKM. DNA of the CDR3: TGTGCCAGCAGTTTAGGGGGAGGTGAAAAACTGTTTTTT. It specifies CASSLGGGEKLFF.

Only one count was recorded for this clone. J is TRBJ1-2 and V is TRBV6-1; no firm D call. The CDR3 has 14 amino acids. V was trimmed by 0 bases and J by 3 bases, leaving 8 bases between them. CDR1 is MNHNS and CDR2 is SASEGT in the germline V gene. CDR3 region: CASSEALRDYGYTF. The CDR3 bases are TGTGCCAGCAGTGAAGCGTTGAGGGACTATGGCTACACCTTC.

Only a few counts were recorded for this clone. The chain uses TRBV6-6 and TRBJ1-1, with unresolved D. The ends were cut back, 0 bases at V and 7 bases at J, with 12 bases in the middle. The CDR3 is 14 amino acids. Germline V gene lookup returns CDR1 MNHNY and CDR2 SVGAGI (reference sequence). CDR3 residues: CASSYSFSDYEAFF. The CDR3, as DNA: TGTGCCAGCAGTTACTCCTTTTCCGACTATGAAGCTTTCTTT.